One sample yielded the 7 T cell receptor beta chains listed below, sequenced in a study of blood T cell repertoires in COVID-19. Using immunoSEQ multiplex PCR, the repertoire was profiled, and TCRdb retains in-frame clones only, with some absent. This table has approximately 190,000 clones, less than 90% appearing once. Sequenced sample: peripheral blood. The receptors here all came from a human donor in a cohort sampled during active COVID-19.

CDR3 amino acids: CASRGQKNTEAFF. CDR3 nucleotide sequence: TGCGCCAGCAGGGGACAGAAGAACACTGAAGCTTTCTTT. The rearrangement links TRBV5-1 to TRBJ1-1; 7 nucleotides agree with TRBD1. Trimming cost V 5 bases and J 1 base; bases outside gene matches: 2. This CDR3 spans 13 amino acids. The germline V gene has CDR1 SGHRS and CDR2 YFSETQ.

The V gene is TRBV6-5, the J gene TRBJ2-7; 8 nucleotides agree with TRBD2. With V trimmed by 8 bases and J by 5 bases, 14 bases remained unmatched. The CDR3 runs 15 residues. Germline V CDR1 and CDR2: MNHEY, SVGAGI. CDR3 loop: CASAVVVAGNDEQYV. The CDR3 DNA follows: TGTGCCAGCGCGGTGGTGGTAGCGGGGAACGACGAGCAGTACGTC.

The sample holds one count of this clone. The chain joins TRBV29-1 to TRBJ1-2, with 8 bases matching TRBD1. The CDR3 is 14 residues long. V was clipped by 8 bases and J by 0 bases; unmatched bases: 8. The V gene's germline CDR1 is SQVTM and CDR2 ANQGSEA. The CDR3 sequence: CSISPGGANYGYTF. In nucleotides, the CDR3 is TGCAGCATTAGCCCAGGGGGCGCTAACTATGGCTACACCTTC.

The rearrangement joins TRBV29-1 to TRBJ1-1, with D possibly matching TRBD1 (6 bases). Germline loops: CDR1 SQVTM, CDR2 ANQGSEA. CDR3 length equals 12 residues. Trimming removed 3 bases at V and 5 bases at J, with 10 bases between. As DNA, the CDR3 is TGCAGCGTTGAGGAAACAGGGACTGAAGCTTTCTTT. It codes for CSVEETGTEAFF.

The V gene is TRBV6-5, the J gene TRBJ2-7; 7 nucleotides line up with TRBD2. The germline gives CDR1 MNHEY, CDR2 SVGAGI. CDR3 length: 13 amino acids. Trimming took 4 bases from V and 7 from J; bases not matched to a gene: 7. The DNA of the CDR3 is TGTGCCAGCAGTTCCCGCCTGGGGGGGGAGCAGTACGTC. The encoded protein is CASSSRLGGEQYV.

The V and J genes are TRBV28 and TRBJ1-6, with D perhaps matching TRBD1 (5 bases). The CDR3 spans 14 residues. V was clipped by 6 bases and J by 8 bases, with 14 bases between them. Germline CDR1 reads MDHEN; CDR2 reads SYDVKM. The CDR3 reads CASSPPGSDSPLHF. CDR3 nucleotides: TGTGCCAGCAGCCCCCCAGGGTCTGATTCACCCCTCCACTTT.

The V gene is TRBV7-2, the J gene TRBJ1-4; no firm D call. Between the trimmed V and J ends, which lost 3 bases and 3 bases, there was a span of 8 bases. The CDR3 covers 14 residues. Germline CDR1 and CDR2: SGHTA and FQGNSA. Here the CDR3 DNA reads TGTGCCAGCAGCTTTAGCATAGCTAATGAAAAACTGTTTTTT. Its protein product is CASSFSIANEKLFF.